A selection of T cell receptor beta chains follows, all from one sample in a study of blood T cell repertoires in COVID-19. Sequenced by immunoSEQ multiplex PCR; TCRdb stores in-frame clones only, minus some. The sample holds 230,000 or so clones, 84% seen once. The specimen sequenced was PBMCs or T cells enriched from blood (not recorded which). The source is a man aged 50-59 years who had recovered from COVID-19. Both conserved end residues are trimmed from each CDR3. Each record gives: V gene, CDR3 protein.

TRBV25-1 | ASSRKSTGLGNTIY
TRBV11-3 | ASSLGGGQGRDTQY
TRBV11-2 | ASSSTTGPGQPQH
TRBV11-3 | ASSPGLAGVRDTQY
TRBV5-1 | ASSLALGGGNTEAF
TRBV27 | ASSNRPGTGDGNYGYT
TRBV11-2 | ASSLGVGQFQY
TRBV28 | ASRRTGGSGELF
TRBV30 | ASGQAGHSPLH
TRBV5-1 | ASSLEAGPQY
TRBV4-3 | ASSMHTGSTDTQY
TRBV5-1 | ASSLAASSGRVETQY
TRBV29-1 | SVDWQGGTDTQY
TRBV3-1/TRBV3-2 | ASSLGV
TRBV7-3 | ASSAGYQETQY
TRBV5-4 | ASSLGGGRARLDEQF
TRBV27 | ATRQVRTGELF
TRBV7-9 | ASSITGTGVTDTQY
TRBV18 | ASSPTVQNSYEQY
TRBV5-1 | ASSLPHPMTGFDYEQY
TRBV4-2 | ASSQETLPQETQY
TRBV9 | ASSVEASRKTDTQY
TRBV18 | ASSPRADEAF
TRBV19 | ASSIEGRGVTYNEQF
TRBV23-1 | ASVRVCGNQPQH
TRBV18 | ASSPQTVHSGNTIY
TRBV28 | ASSFARYEQY
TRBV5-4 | ASSPGLPGETQY
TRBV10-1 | ASSESAVQETQY
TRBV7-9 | ASSSHVTRSPLH
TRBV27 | ASSYNLRWGYT
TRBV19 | ASSMGQGSYEQY
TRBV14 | ASTPRGNYGYT
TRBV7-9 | ASRGVSYNEQF